The clone carrying this TCR beta chain was counted a single time. Antigen unknown. The sample is drawn from a study of T cells in Graves' hyperthyroidism and ophthalmopathy. Study-wide points: The model foresaw ophthalmopathy a median roughly 6.6 months prior to onset.

V was cut by 9 bases and J by 1 base, with 21 bases left in between. This CDR3 is 16 amino acids long. CDR1 is WNHNN and CDR2 is SYGVQD in the germline V gene (reference sequence). The study enrolled patients aged 18 to 65 with newly diagnosed hyperthyroidism of under 2 months' duration. RNA transcripts provided the source from which TCR beta CDR3 regions were amplified. The study used the HTBI primer set for a first-round RT-PCR of the TCR CDR3. Using its own MiXCR run on the multiplex PCR reads, TCRdb lists one record per CDR3 protein. The table has around 340,000 distinct CDR3 sequences, approximately 15% seen once.

Sequenced sample: blood. The chain uses TRBV10-1 and TRBJ1-1, with D possibly TRBD1 on 6 matching bases. The receptor's source is a young woman with Graves' hyperthyroidism. This chain's CDR3 is CARGPGARSPNTEAFF. Written as DNA, the CDR3 is TGCGCCAGGGGACCGGGGGCGCGGTCACCGAACACTGAAGCTTTCTTT.